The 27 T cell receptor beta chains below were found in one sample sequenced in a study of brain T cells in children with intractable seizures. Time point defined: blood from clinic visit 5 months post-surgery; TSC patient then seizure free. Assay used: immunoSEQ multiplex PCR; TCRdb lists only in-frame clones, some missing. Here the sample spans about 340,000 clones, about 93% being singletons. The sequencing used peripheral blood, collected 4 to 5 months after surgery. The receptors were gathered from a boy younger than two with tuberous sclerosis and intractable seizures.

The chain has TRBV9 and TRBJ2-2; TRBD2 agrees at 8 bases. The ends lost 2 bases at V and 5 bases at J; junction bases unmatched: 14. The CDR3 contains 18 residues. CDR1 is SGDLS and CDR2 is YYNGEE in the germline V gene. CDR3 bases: TGTGCCAGCAGCGTGAGCCATACCAGCGGGAGACGGACCGGGGAGCTGTTTTTT. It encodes CASSVSHTSGRRTGELFF.

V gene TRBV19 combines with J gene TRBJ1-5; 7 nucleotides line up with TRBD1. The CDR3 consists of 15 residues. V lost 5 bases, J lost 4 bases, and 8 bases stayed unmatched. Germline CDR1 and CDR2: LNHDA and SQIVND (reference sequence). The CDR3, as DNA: TGTGCCAGTAGTCACAGGACAGGAGGGAATCAGCCCCAGCATTTT. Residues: CASSHRTGGNQPQHF.

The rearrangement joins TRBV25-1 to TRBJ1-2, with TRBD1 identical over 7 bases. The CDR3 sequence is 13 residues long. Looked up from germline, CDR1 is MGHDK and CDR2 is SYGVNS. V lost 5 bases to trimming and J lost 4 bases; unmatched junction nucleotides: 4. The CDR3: CASSPRDSYGYTF. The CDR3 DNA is TGTGCCAGCAGTCCGCGGGACAGCTATGGCTACACCTTC.

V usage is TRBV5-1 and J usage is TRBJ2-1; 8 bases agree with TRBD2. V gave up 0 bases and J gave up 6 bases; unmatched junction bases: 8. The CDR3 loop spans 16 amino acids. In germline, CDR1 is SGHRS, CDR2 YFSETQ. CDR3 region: CASSLAGSGIGNEQFF. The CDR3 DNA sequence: TGCGCCAGCAGCTTGGCCGGTAGCGGGATAGGCAATGAGCAGTTCTTC. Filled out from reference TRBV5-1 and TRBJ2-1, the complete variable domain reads KAGVTQTPRYLIKTRGQQVTLSCSPISGHRSVSWYQQTPGQGLQFLFEYFSETQRNKGNFPGRFSGRQFSNSRSEMNVSTLELGDSALYLCASSLAGSGIGNEQFFGPGTRLTVL.

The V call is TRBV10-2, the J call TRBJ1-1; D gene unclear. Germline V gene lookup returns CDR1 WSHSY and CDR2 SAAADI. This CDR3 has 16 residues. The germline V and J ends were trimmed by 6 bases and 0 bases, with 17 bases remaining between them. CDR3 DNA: TGCGCCAGCAGACAAATTAGTAACAGCATGAACACTGAAGCTTTCTTT. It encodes CASRQISNSMNTEAFF.

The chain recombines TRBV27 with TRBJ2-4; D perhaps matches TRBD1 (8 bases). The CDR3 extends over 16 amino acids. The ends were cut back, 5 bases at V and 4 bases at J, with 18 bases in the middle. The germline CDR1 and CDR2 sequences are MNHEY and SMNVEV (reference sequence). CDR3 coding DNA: TGTGCCAGCAGTAAAACAGGGGGGGTAGGAAAAAACATTCAGTACTTC. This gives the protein CASSKTGGVGKNIQYF.

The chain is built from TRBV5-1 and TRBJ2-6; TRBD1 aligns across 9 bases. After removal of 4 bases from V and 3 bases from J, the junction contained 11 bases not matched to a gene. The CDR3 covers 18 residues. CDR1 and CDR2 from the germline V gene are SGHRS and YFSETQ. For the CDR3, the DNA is TGCGCCAGCAGCCCAAGGTCCCGGGACAGGGATGGGGCCAACGTCCTGACTTTC. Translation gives CASSPRSRDRDGANVLTF.

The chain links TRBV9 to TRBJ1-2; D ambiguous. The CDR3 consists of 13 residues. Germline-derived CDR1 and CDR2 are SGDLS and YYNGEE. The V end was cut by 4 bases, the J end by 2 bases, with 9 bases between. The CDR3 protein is CASSPDGNYGYTF. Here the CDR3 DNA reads TGTGCCAGCAGCCCCGACGGGAACTATGGCTACACCTTC. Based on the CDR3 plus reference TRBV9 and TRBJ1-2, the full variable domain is DSGVTQTPKHLITATGQRVTLRCSPRSGDLSVYWYQQSLDQGLQFLIQYYNGEERAKGNILERFSAQQFPDLHSELNLSSLELGDSALYFCASSPDGNYGYTFGSGTRLTVV.

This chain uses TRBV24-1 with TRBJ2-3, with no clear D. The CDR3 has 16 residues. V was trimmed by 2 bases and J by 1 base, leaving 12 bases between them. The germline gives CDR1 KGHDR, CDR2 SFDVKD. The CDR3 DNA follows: TGTGCCACCAGTGATTCGGACGGTTACCGCACAGATACGCAGTATTTT. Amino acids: CATSDSDGYRTDTQYF.

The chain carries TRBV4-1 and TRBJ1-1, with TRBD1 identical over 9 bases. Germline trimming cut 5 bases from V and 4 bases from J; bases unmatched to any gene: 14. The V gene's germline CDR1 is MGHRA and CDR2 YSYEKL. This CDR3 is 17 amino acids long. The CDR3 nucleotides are TGCGCCAGCAGCTTCCGGACAGGGGCAATTGGGGTCACTGAAGCTTTCTTT. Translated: CASSFRTGAIGVTEAFF.

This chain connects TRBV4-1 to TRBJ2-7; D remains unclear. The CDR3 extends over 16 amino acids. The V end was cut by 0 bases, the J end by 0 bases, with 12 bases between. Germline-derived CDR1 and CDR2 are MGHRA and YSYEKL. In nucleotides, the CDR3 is TGCGCCAGCAGCCAAGAGATCGTAAGCCGCTCCTACGAGCAGTACTTC. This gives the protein CASSQEIVSRSYEQYF.

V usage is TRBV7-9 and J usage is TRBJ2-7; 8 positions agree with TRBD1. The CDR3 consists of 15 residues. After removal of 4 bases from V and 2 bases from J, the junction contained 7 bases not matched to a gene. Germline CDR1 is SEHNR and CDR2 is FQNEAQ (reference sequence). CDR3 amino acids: CASSSHDRGPYEQYF. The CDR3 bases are TGTGCCAGCAGCTCTCATGACAGGGGTCCCTACGAGCAGTACTTC.

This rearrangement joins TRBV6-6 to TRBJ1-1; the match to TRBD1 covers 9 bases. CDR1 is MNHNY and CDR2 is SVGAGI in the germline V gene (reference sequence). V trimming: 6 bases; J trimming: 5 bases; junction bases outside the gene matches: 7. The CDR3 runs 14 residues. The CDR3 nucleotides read TGTGCCAGCAGACTGGGACAGGGTAAGACTGAAGCTTTCTTT. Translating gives CASRLGQGKTEAFF.

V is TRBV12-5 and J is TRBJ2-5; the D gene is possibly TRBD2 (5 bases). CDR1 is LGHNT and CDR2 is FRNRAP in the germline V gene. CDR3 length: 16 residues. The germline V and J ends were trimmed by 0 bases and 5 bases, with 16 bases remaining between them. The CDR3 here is CASGLVDSRLTETQYF. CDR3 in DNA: TGTGCTAGTGGTTTGGTGGACTCCCGGTTAACGGAGACCCAGTACTTC.

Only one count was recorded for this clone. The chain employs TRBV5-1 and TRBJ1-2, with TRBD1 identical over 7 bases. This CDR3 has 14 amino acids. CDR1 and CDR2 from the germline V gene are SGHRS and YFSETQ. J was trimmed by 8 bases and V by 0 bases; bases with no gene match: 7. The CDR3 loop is CASSLAGQSGGYTF. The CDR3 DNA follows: TGCGCCAGCAGCTTGGCGGGACAGTCGGGGGGCTACACCTTC. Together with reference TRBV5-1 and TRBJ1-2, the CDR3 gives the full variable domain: KAGVTQTPRYLIKTRGQQVTLSCSPISGHRSVSWYQQTPGQGLQFLFEYFSETQRNKGNFPGRFSGRQFSNSRSEMNVSTLELGDSALYLCASSLAGQSGGYTFGSGTRLTVV.

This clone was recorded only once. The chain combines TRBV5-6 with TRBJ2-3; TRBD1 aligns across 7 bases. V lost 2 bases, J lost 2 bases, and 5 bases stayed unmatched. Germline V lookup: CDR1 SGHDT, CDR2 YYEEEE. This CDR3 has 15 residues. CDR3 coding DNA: TGTGCCAGCAGCTTTGGGACAGTACCCACAGATACGCAGTATTTT. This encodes CASSFGTVPTDTQYF.

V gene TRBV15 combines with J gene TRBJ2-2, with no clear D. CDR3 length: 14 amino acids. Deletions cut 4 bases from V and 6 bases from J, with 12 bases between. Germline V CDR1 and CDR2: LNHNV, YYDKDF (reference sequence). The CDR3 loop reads CATSKRAGPGELFF. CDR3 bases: TGTGCCACCAGCAAGCGTGCCGGGCCCGGGGAGCTGTTTTTT.

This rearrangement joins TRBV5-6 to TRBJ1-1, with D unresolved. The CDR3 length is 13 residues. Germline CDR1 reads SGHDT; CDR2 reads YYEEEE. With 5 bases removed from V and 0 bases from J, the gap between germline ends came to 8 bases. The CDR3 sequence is CASSGLMNTEAFF. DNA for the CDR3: TGTGCCAGCAGTGGACTTATGAACACTGAAGCTTTCTTT.

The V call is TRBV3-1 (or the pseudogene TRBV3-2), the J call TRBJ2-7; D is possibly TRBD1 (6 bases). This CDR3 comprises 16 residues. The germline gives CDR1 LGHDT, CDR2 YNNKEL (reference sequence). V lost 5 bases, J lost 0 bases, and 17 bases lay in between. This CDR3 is CASSGGTQYSSYEQYF. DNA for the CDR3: TGTGCCAGCAGCGGTGGGACACAATATAGCTCCTACGAGCAGTACTTC.

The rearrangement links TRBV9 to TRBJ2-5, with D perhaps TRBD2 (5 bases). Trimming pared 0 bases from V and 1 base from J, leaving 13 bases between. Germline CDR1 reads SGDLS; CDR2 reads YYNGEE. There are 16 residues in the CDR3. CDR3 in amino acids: CASSVGDRGSQETQYF. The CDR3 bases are TGTGCCAGCAGCGTAGGGGATAGAGGGTCCCAAGAGACCCAGTACTTC.

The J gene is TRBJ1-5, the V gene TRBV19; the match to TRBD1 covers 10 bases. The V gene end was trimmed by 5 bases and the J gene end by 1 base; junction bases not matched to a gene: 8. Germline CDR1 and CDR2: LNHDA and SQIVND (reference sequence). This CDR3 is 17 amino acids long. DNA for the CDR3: TGTGCCAGTAGTTTCAGGACAGGGGGGGTGAGCAATCAGCCCCAGCATTTT. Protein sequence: CASSFRTGGVSNQPQHF.

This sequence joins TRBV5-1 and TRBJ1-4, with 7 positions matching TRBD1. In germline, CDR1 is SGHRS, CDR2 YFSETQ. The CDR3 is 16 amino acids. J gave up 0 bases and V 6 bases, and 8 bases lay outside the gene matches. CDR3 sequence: CASKTGLVTTNEKLFF. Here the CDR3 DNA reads TGCGCCAGCAAGACAGGGTTGGTCACAACTAATGAAAAACTGTTTTTT.

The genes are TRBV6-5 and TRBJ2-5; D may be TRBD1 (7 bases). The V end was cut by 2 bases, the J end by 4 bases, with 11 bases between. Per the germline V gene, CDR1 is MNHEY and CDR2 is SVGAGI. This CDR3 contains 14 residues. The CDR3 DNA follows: TGTGCCAGCAGTTACGGCAGGGGGGTAGAGACCCAGTACTTC. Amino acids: CASSYGRGVETQYF.

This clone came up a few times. The CDR3 sequence is CASSPDRGANQPQHF. DNA of the CDR3: TGTGCCAGCTCCCCCGACCGGGGGGCTAATCAGCCCCAGCATTTT. The chain carries TRBV18 and TRBJ1-5; the D gene is possibly TRBD1 (6 bases). Germline loops: CDR1 KGHSH, CDR2 LQKENI. V was cut by 6 bases and J by 4 bases, with 16 bases left in between. The CDR3 sequence is 15 residues long.

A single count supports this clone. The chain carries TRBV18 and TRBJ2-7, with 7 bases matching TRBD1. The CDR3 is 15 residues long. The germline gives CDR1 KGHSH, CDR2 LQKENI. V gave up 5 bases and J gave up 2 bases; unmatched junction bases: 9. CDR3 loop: CASSEQGTHPYEQYF. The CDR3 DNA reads TGTGCCAGCTCAGAACAGGGGACGCACCCCTACGAGCAGTACTTC.

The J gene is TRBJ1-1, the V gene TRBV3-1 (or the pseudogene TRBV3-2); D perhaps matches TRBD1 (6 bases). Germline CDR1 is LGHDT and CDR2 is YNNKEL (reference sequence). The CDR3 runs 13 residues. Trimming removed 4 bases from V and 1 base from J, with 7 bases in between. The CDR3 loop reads CASSRTENTEAFF. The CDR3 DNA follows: TGTGCCAGCAGCCGGACAGAGAACACTGAAGCTTTCTTT.

The CDR3 nucleotides are TGTGCCAGCAGCAGGAGACTAGCGGGGATAAACACCGGGGAGCTGTTTTTT. It translates to CASSRRLAGINTGELFF. This sequence joins TRBV5-6 and TRBJ2-2; the match to TRBD2 covers 11 bases. V lost 4 bases, J lost 2 bases, and 7 bases stayed unmatched. The CDR3 consists of 17 residues. Germline V gene sequence: CDR1 SGHDT, CDR2 YYEEEE.